These 28 T cell receptor beta chains share one sample of origin, sequenced in a study of molecular identifiers for immune sequencing clone quantification. One entry per CDR3 protein results from TCRdb running MiXCR on the PCR reads. Of about 500,000 distinct CDR3 sequences in the sample, roughly 24% were seen once. What was sequenced was naive CD8+ T cells from blood, with Jurkat cell RNA spiked in. Subset: FACS-sorted CD8+CD4-CCR7+CD45RA+ naive T cells. The receptors stem from a human donor in good health. Some libraries in this study had Jurkat cell RNA spiked in.

This clonotype came up many times. V and J are TRBV11-2 and TRBJ2-5; 8 bases fit TRBD2. CDR3 size: 14 residues. CDR1 and CDR2 from the germline V gene are SGHAT and FQNNGV. The V segment lost 0 bases and the J segment 3 bases; nucleotides outside the gene matches: 0. CDR3 sequence: CASSLEAGEETQYF. CDR3 nucleotide sequence: TGTGCCAGCAGCTTAGAAGCGGGGGAAGAGACCCAGTACTTC.

This clonotype is a singleton in its sample. The junction differs from germline at one of its ends, possibly a read error. The chain is built from TRBV5-7 and TRBJ1-4, with a possible D match to TRBD1 (5 bases). TRBV5-7 carries the ORF label, with uncertain function. The CDR3 runs 17 residues. The CDR3 DNA follows: TGTGCCGGCAGCCCCCACTCTTCGGGACCTGATAATGAAAAACTGTTTTTT. This translates into CAGSPHSSGPDNEKLFF.

This clonotype was counted at least ten times. V usage is TRBV20-1 and J usage is TRBJ2-2, with 7 bases aligning to TRBD2. CDR1 DFQATT and CDR2 SNEGSKA come from the germline V gene (reference sequence). J was trimmed by 3 bases and V by 4 bases; bases with no gene match: 8. The CDR3 is 15 residues long. The CDR3 reads CSAIVPSGYTGELFF. The CDR3 DNA is TGCAGTGCTATCGTTCCTAGCGGATACACCGGGGAGCTGTTTTTT.

The chain recombines TRBV5-6 with TRBJ2-3; weak D call: TRBD1 (6 bases). Trimming stripped 2 bases from V and 0 bases from J, with 16 bases between. The CDR3 loop spans 17 amino acids. The V gene's germline CDR1 is SGHDT and CDR2 YYEEEE. CDR3 region: CASSLGQPIMSTDTQYF. CDR3 coding DNA: TGTGCCAGCAGCTTAGGACAGCCGATAATGAGCACAGATACGCAGTATTTT.

Concerning this clonotype itself: It may be a read error: a sequence one base away is much more abundant. This rearrangement joins TRBV5-1 to TRBJ2-4; no reliable D call. Trimming took 0 bases from V and 0 from J, leaving 7 bases between them. Germline CDR1 reads SGHRS; CDR2 reads YFSETQ. The CDR3 runs to 15 residues. The CDR3 region has the DNA TGCGCCAGCAGCTTGGACGGTGTAGCCAAAAACATTCAGTACTTC. Translating it yields CASSLDGVAKNIQYF. Based on the CDR3 plus reference TRBV5-1 and TRBJ2-4, the full variable domain is KAGVTQTPRYLIKTRGQQVTLSCSPISGHRSVSWYQQTPGQGLQFLFEYFSETQRNKGNFPGRFSGRQFSNSRSEMNVSTLELGDSALYLCASSLDGVAKNIQYFGAGTRLSVL.

The chain combines TRBV24-1 with TRBJ2-1; D is undetermined. Germline V gene data show CDR1 as KGHDR and CDR2 as SFDVKD. Trimming left V 6 bases short and J 4 bases short, with 9 bases between. This CDR3 has 13 residues. As DNA, the CDR3 is TGTGCCACCAGTTCCGCTCCATACAATGAGCAGTTCTTC. This encodes CATSSAPYNEQFF.

The count of this clonotype is one. The rearrangement uses TRBV4-3 and TRBJ2-5, with TRBD2 matching over 16 bases. Germline V gene sequence: CDR1 LGHNA, CDR2 YSLEER. The CDR3 sequence is 18 residues long. Trimming removed 4 bases from V and 4 bases from J; junction bases left unmatched: 9. CDR3 residues: CASSLGTSGGAVRETQYF. CDR3 coding DNA: TGCGCCAGCAGCCTGGGGACTAGCGGGGGGGCCGTTCGAGAGACCCAGTACTTC.

This clonotype has just a few counts. The rearrangement links TRBV5-1 to TRBJ2-7; a possible D gene is TRBD1 (5 bases). The CDR3 totals 15 residues. The V and J ends lost 4 bases and 4 bases respectively, with 18 bases between them. Germline V gene sequence: CDR1 SGHRS, CDR2 YFSETQ. For the CDR3, the DNA is TGCGCCAGCAGCCACAGTCAGGGTGGAACTTACGAGCAGTACTTC. This gives the protein CASSHSQGGTYEQYF. Based on the CDR3 plus reference TRBV5-1 and TRBJ2-7, the full variable domain is KAGVTQTPRYLIKTRGQQVTLSCSPISGHRSVSWYQQTPGQGLQFLFEYFSETQRNKGNFPGRFSGRQFSNSRSEMNVSTLELGDSALYLCASSHSQGGTYEQYFGPGTRLTVT.

This rearrangement joins TRBV30 to TRBJ2-1; D unresolved. Trimming took 2 bases from V and 7 from J, leaving 15 bases between them. The CDR3 sequence is 14 residues long. From germline, CDR1 is GTSNPN and CDR2 SVGIG (reference sequence). This chain's CDR3 is CAWSQNIGVNEQFF. For the CDR3, the DNA is TGTGCCTGGAGTCAAAATATTGGAGTGAATGAGCAGTTCTTC.

The table lists this clonotype with a few counts. The chain links TRBV5-6 to TRBJ2-3; TRBD1 aligns across 8 bases. Germline lookup yields CDR1 SGHDT and CDR2 YYEEEE. The V and J ends lost 0 bases and 2 bases, in that order; junction bases with no gene match: 5. The CDR3 is 16 residues long. CDR3 in amino acids: CASSLVTGVLTDTQYF. The CDR3 nucleotides are TGTGCCAGCAGCTTGGTGACAGGGGTCCTCACAGATACGCAGTATTTT.

This clonotype was seen repeatedly, ten times or more. CDR3 amino acids: CATRTPNSPLHF. CDR3 DNA: TGTGCCACCCGGACGCCAAATTCACCCCTCCACTTT. This chain joins TRBV2 and TRBJ1-6, with D uncertain. CDR3 length equals 12 residues. V gave up 10 bases and J gave up 7 bases, with 11 bases separating them. The germline V gene has CDR1 SNHLY and CDR2 FYNNEI.

The gene calls are TRBV4-3 and TRBJ2-7; possibly TRBD1 or TRBD2 for D (6 bases each). Between the trimmed V and J ends, which lost 0 bases and 6 bases, there was a span of 18 bases. The CDR3 consists of 16 residues. Germline V CDR1 and CDR2: LGHNA, YSLEER. The CDR3 bases are TGCGCCAGCAGCCAAGATCATAGACAGGAGGGCGGCGAGCAGTACTTC. Encoded protein: CASSQDHRQEGGEQYF.

This clonotype was seen many times. J is TRBJ2-7 and V is TRBV27; 13 bases are shared with TRBD2. V was pared by 4 bases and J by 9 bases, with 9 bases of the junction left unmatched. The CDR3 totals 15 residues. Germline values: CDR1 MNHEY, CDR2 SMNVEV (reference sequence). The CDR3 DNA follows: TGTGCCAGCAGTTCAGGACTAGCGGGAGCTGAGGGGCAGTACTTC. Protein: CASSSGLAGAEGQYF.

The rearrangement joins TRBV20-1 to TRBJ1-3, with TRBD1 as a possible D gene (5 bases). CDR3 length: 16 residues. Germline CDR1 reads DFQATT; CDR2 reads SNEGSKA (reference sequence). Deletions cut 0 bases from V and 2 bases from J, with 14 bases between. This chain's CDR3 is CSARDRTGLTGNTIYF. In nucleotides, the CDR3 is TGCAGTGCTAGAGATCGTACAGGCCTTACTGGAAACACCATATATTTT.

This clonotype was detected only a few times. J is TRBJ2-3 and V is TRBV7-9, with 7 bases identical to TRBD1. The V segment lost 5 bases and the J segment 3 bases; nucleotides outside the gene matches: 8. This CDR3 contains 15 residues. Germline V CDR1 and CDR2: SEHNR, FQNEAQ (reference sequence). In DNA form, the CDR3 reads TGTGCCAGCAGCCCCCGGGACAGTCGAACAGATACGCAGTATTTT. Translated, it gives CASSPRDSRTDTQYF.

This clonotype was counted a few times. V and J are TRBV4-3 and TRBJ2-3; 8 nucleotides align to TRBD1. Germline V gene lookup returns CDR1 LGHNA and CDR2 YSLEER. V shed 0 bases, J shed 2 bases, and the junction held 7 bases outside the gene matches. The CDR3 runs to 17 residues. The CDR3: CASSQDPVTGVTDTQYF. CDR3 DNA: TGCGCCAGCAGCCAAGACCCAGTGACAGGGGTCACAGATACGCAGTATTTT.

DNA of the CDR3: TGTGCCAGCAGTATAGGACAGGGGGGAGACGAGCAGTACTTC. This gives the protein CASSIGQGGDEQYF. The rearrangement uses TRBV25-1 and TRBJ2-7; 10 bases align to TRBD1. Germline-derived CDR1 and CDR2 are MGHDK and SYGVNS. Losses at the gene ends were 5 bases for V and 5 bases for J; bases not matched to a gene: 6. The CDR3 is 14 residues long.

J is TRBJ2-1 and V is TRBV19, with 7 bases lining up with TRBD2. This CDR3 comprises 15 residues. Trimming took 4 bases from V and 4 from J; bases not matched to a gene: 7. Germline V gene lookup returns CDR1 LNHDA and CDR2 SQIVND (reference sequence). The CDR3: CASSNWEGPYNEQFF. CDR3 in DNA: TGTGCCAGTAGTAATTGGGAGGGCCCTTACAATGAGCAGTTCTTC.

This clonotype has just a few counts. The chain uses TRBV5-1 and TRBJ2-1; 13 bases agree with TRBD2. Per the germline V gene, CDR1 is SGHRS and CDR2 is YFSETQ. The CDR3 is 15 residues long. J gave up 9 bases and V 4 bases, and 7 bases lay outside the gene matches. CDR3 coding DNA: TGCGCCAGCAGCACCACTAGCGGGAGGGCGGTTGAGCAGTTCTTC. It is translated as CASSTTSGRAVEQFF. Together with reference TRBV5-1 and TRBJ2-1, the CDR3 gives the full variable domain: KAGVTQTPRYLIKTRGQQVTLSCSPISGHRSVSWYQQTPGQGLQFLFEYFSETQRNKGNFPGRFSGRQFSNSRSEMNVSTLELGDSALYLCASSTTSGRAVEQFFGPGTRLTVL.

This clonotype was detected ten times or more. J is TRBJ2-3 and V is TRBV6-6; D may match TRBD1 or TRBD2 (5 bases each). The CDR3 sequence is 15 residues long. V was cut by 0 bases and J by 6 bases, with 13 bases left in between. CDR1 MNHNY and CDR2 SVGAGI come from the germline V gene (reference sequence). CDR3 nucleotide sequence: TGTGCCAGCAGTTACTCGTGGGACGCCGCGGATACGCAGTATTTT. Translation: CASSYSWDAADTQYF.

This clonotype was counted ten times or more. The chain recombines TRBV6-5 with TRBJ1-3; tentative D call: TRBD1 (5 bases). The CDR3 extends over 14 amino acids. From germline, CDR1 is MNHEY and CDR2 SVGAGI. Trimming pared 3 bases from V and 1 base from J, leaving 7 bases between. The CDR3 region has the DNA TGTGCCAGCAGTTATGGGGGGTCTGGAAACACCATATATTTT. Its protein product is CASSYGGSGNTIYF.

The gene calls are TRBV20-1 and TRBJ2-4, with 10 bases matching TRBD2. Germline CDR1 reads DFQATT; CDR2 reads SNEGSKA (reference sequence). The CDR3 is 15 residues long. V dropped 6 bases and J dropped 7; count of bases not matched to a gene: 12. This chain's CDR3 is CSAHLAGVGGNIQYF. Here the CDR3 DNA reads TGCAGTGCCCATCTAGCGGGAGTGGGGGGGAACATTCAGTACTTC.

The chain is built from TRBV19 and TRBJ1-2, with D perhaps matching TRBD1 (5 bases). The ends were cut back, 7 bases at V and 2 bases at J, with 8 bases in the middle. The CDR3 runs to 12 residues. CDR1 is LNHDA and CDR2 is SQIVND in the germline V gene (reference sequence). The CDR3 loop is CASNTGNYGYTF. CDR3 DNA sequence: TGTGCCAGTAATACAGGAAACTATGGCTACACCTTC. Supplemented by reference TRBV19 and TRBJ1-2, the full variable domain reads DGGITQSPKYLFRKEGQNVTLSCEQNLNHDAMYWYRQDPGQGLRLIYYSQIVNDFQKGDIAEGYSVSREKKESFPLTVTSAQKNPTAFYLCASNTGNYGYTFGSGTRLTVV.

A note on this clonotype: One end of the junction is discordant with germline, which a read error may explain. The chain employs TRBV7-9 and TRBJ2-7; tentative D call: TRBD1 (7 bases). This CDR3 comprises 14 residues. CDR1 and CDR2 from the germline V gene are SEHNR and FQNEAQ (reference sequence). CDR3 residues: CARSYSSRGDEQYF. DNA of the CDR3: TGTGCCAGAAGCTACAGTTCCAGGGGGGACGAGCAGTACTTC.

This clonotype was detected only a few times. This chain connects TRBV6-2 or TRBV6-3 to TRBJ1-2; possibly TRBD1 for D (6 bases). Germline CDR1 and CDR2: MNHEY and SVGEGT. Trimming took 6 bases from V and 1 from J, leaving 12 bases between them. This CDR3 contains 14 residues. The CDR3 is CASRLQGFNYGYTF. As DNA, the CDR3 is TGTGCCAGCAGATTACAGGGATTTAACTATGGCTACACCTTC.

This clonotype has a count of ten or more. The CDR3 DNA follows: TGTGCCAGCAGCCCCCCCCGACAGGGGCCACAGGAAGCTTTCTTT. Its translation: CASSPPRQGPQEAFF. The chain carries TRBV5-4 and TRBJ1-1; 8 bases align to TRBD1. The germline V gene has CDR1 SGHNT and CDR2 YYREEE (reference sequence). There are 15 residues in the CDR3. The trim removed 4 bases at V and 8 bases at J, leaving 13 bases unmatched.

This chain joins TRBV5-1 and TRBJ2-5; 10 bases are shared with TRBD1. This CDR3 has 18 amino acids. Germline assignment: CDR1 SGHRS and CDR2 YFSETQ. Germline trimming cut 0 bases from V and 3 bases from J; bases unmatched to any gene: 11. CDR3 bases: TGCGCCAGCAGCTTGGGGGACAGGGGATACCGGCCAGAAGAGACCCAGTACTTC. Protein sequence: CASSLGDRGYRPEETQYF.

The sample holds many counts of this clonotype. This chain links TRBV7-9 with TRBJ2-4, with D perhaps matching TRBD2 (6 bases). This CDR3 has 9 residues. Germline lookup yields CDR1 SEHNR and CDR2 FQNEAQ (reference sequence). The V end was cut by 10 bases, the J end by 15 bases, with 13 bases between. The CDR3 reads CAIGGVPYF. The CDR3 nucleotides read TGTGCCATCGGGGGAGTCCCGTACTTC.